The clone carrying this TCR beta chain was detected many times. This record comes from a study of T cells in Graves' hyperthyroidism and ophthalmopathy. RNA transcripts were the template for amplifying TCR beta CDR3 regions. A first-round RT-PCR of the TCR CDR3 used the HTBI primer set. TCRdb analysed the multiplex PCR reads with MiXCR anew, one entry per CDR3 protein. The sample holds about 400,000 distinct CDR3 sequences, roughly 15% seen once. The CDR3 runs to 16 residues. Trimming took 2 bases from V and 10 from J, leaving 18 bases between them. CDR1 and CDR2 (germline): MNHNS, SASEGT. The sequence came from a woman younger than 35 with Graves' hyperthyroidism. The chain combines TRBV6-1 with TRBJ1-6, with TRBD1 as a possible D gene (6 bases). The material sequenced was blood. This CDR3 reads CASSEWSGRGGSPLHF. The CDR3 region has the DNA TGTGCCAGCAGTGAATGGTCGGGCAGGGGCGGATCACCCCTCCACTTT.